This TCR beta chain is drawn from a study of shared clonotypes between healthy human individuals. Across the study: CD4 naive cells filled three plates per donor, CD4 memory three, CD8 naive two and CD8 memory one.

This CDR3 has 17 residues. TCRdb's copy holds only in-frame clones and misses some; the assay was immunoSEQ multiplex PCR. The sample lists about 2.4 million clones; approximately 94% were seen once. The specimen sequenced was naive CD4+ T cells sorted from blood. Subset meaning: CD45RA+ positively selected. The chain is built from TRBV21-1 and TRBJ1-4. TRBV21-1 has pseudogene status. This clonotype originated in a man between 18 and 35 years old in good health. CDR3 protein: CASSKVGHPPHNEKLFF. The CDR3 coding sequence is TGTGCCAGCAGCAAAGTAGGGCACCCGCCTCATAATGAAAAACTGTTTTTT.